What follows are 21 T cell receptor beta chains derived from one specimen sequenced in a study of blood T cell repertoires in COVID-19 (dated by TCRdb to about 2020). Library construction relied on the immunoSEQ multiplex PCR assay. In TCRdb, the immuneACCESS table is reduced to in-frame sequences with V and J assigned. These tables do not hold every clone; where another copy was compared, an unresolved V gene accounts for under half, and the others remain unexplained. The sample table records a few hundred thousand clones; approximately 92% of these occur just once. Approximately 1% of the sample goes to the ten largest clones. The sample was PBMCs or T cells enriched from blood (not recorded which). Receptors were obtained from a man in his late teens or twenties who had recovered from COVID-19.

CDR3 bases: TGTGCCAGTAACCGGGACAGGGCGGGCGGCAATCAGCCCCAGCATTTT. This gives the protein CASNRDRAGGNQPQHF. The genes are TRBV19 and TRBJ1-5; 9 bases line up with TRBD1. V lost 7 bases, J lost 2 bases, and 9 bases stayed unmatched. The CDR3 consists of 16 residues. The germline V gene encodes CDR1 LNHDA and CDR2 SQIVND (reference sequence).

This chain joins TRBV5-1 and TRBJ2-5; D is possibly TRBD1 (6 bases). Germline CDR1 is SGHRS and CDR2 is YFSETQ. Trimming took 4 bases from V and 2 from J, leaving 18 bases between them. This CDR3 contains 16 residues. The CDR3 DNA sequence: TGCGCCAGCAGCACTTCGATGGACAGTAGACAAGAGACCCAGTACTTC. Residues: CASSTSMDSRQETQYF.

This chain connects TRBV15 to TRBJ2-1; TRBD1 matches at 7 bases. CDR1 is LNHNV, CDR2 YYDKDF, per germline (reference sequence). This CDR3 has 13 residues. Trimming took 5 bases from V and 8 from J; bases not matched to a gene: 6. In DNA form, the CDR3 reads TGTGCCACCAGCGGGCGACAGGGCGATGAGCAGTTCTTC. Amino acid sequence: CATSGRQGDEQFF.

This chain links TRBV18 with TRBJ2-7; D is ambiguous. This CDR3 spans 13 amino acids. V lost 0 bases and J lost 3, with 6 bases in between. Per germline, CDR1 KGHSH and CDR2 LQKENI. The CDR3 DNA reads TGTGCCAGCTCACCACCAGGAGACTACGAGCAGTACTTC. Translated: CASSPPGDYEQYF.

This clone showed up just a few times. The chain links TRBV7-9 to TRBJ2-5, with D possibly TRBD2 on 6 matching bases. From germline, CDR1 is SEHNR and CDR2 FQNEAQ (reference sequence). V lost 1 base and J lost 1, with 7 bases in between. The CDR3 sequence is 14 residues long. CDR3 coding DNA: TGTGCCAGCAGCTTAGTGGGGGGCCAAGAGACCCAGTACTTC. Translated, it gives CASSLVGGQETQYF.

The genes are TRBV9 and TRBJ2-7, with 11 bases lining up with TRBD1. The junction had 9 bases not matched to a gene; V was cut back by 2 bases and J by 8 bases. The CDR3 contains 15 residues. Germline assignment: CDR1 SGDLS and CDR2 YYNGEE. The CDR3 sequence: CASSVGQGASSQQYF. The CDR3 DNA reads as TGTGCCAGCAGCGTCGGACAGGGGGCTTCGTCACAGCAGTACTTC. The whole variable domain, remainder taken from reference TRBV9 and TRBJ2-7, is DSGVTQTPKHLITATGQRVTLRCSPRSGDLSVYWYQQSLDQGLQFLIQYYNGEERAKGNILERFSAQQFPDLHSELNLSSLELGDSALYFCASSVGQGASSQQYFGPGTRLTVT.

This chain joins TRBV20-1 and TRBJ2-7; D ambiguous. V dropped 6 bases and J dropped 4 bases, with 10 bases sitting between them. Germline V gives CDR1 DFQATT, CDR2 SNEGSKA (reference sequence). The CDR3 covers 11 residues. The CDR3 DNA reads TGCAGTGCGCTCTATCTTTACGAGCAGTACTTC. This encodes CSALYLYEQYF.

The rearrangement links TRBV2 to TRBJ2-3; unclear D gene. Germline CDR1 is SNHLY and CDR2 is FYNNEI. V gave up 6 bases and J gave up 5 bases, with 9 bases separating them. The CDR3 has 12 amino acids. In DNA, the CDR3 is TGTGCCAGCAGGGATCTAGGAGATACGCAGTATTTT. This gives the protein CASRDLGDTQYF.

The rearrangement joins TRBV28 to TRBJ1-2; 8 nucleotides match TRBD1. The CDR3 is made up of 13 amino acids. Germline-derived CDR1 and CDR2 are MDHEN and SYDVKM. Trimming at V came to 6 bases and at J to 3 bases, leaving 3 bases not matched to a gene. The CDR3: CASRQTGDYGYTF. CDR3 nucleotides: TGTGCCAGCAGGCAGACAGGGGACTATGGCTACACCTTC.

The chain links TRBV4-3 to TRBJ2-6; the D is unclear. Germline-derived CDR1 and CDR2 are LGHNA and YSLEER. Trimming removed 6 bases from V and 4 bases from J, with 10 bases in between. This CDR3 is 14 amino acids long. For the CDR3, the DNA is TGCGCCAGCAGTCTGGCAGTCGGGGCCAACGTCCTGACTTTC. This sequence encodes CASSLAVGANVLTF.

The J gene is TRBJ2-5, the V gene TRBV20-1, with D hard to call. V was cut by 3 bases and J by 4 bases, with 9 bases left in between. This CDR3 is 12 amino acids long. Germline V lookup: CDR1 DFQATT, CDR2 SNEGSKA (reference sequence). CDR3 sequence reads: CSASSRLETQYF. The CDR3 DNA reads as TGCAGTGCTAGTTCGAGGTTAGAGACCCAGTACTTC.

The V call is TRBV4-1, the J call TRBJ1-1; a possible D gene is TRBD1 (6 bases). CDR3 length equals 16 residues. CDR1 and CDR2 from the germline V gene are MGHRA and YSYEKL. The V end was cut by 4 bases, the J end by 2 bases, with 17 bases between. The CDR3 loop is CASSRTGQTVNTEAFF. The CDR3 region has the DNA TGCGCCAGCAGCCGCACGGGACAAACAGTAAACACTGAAGCTTTCTTT.

The chain carries TRBV7-3 and TRBJ2-1; the D gene is possibly TRBD2 (7 bases). V lost 8 bases to trimming and J lost 8 bases, with 19 bases between them. The CDR3 is 14 residues long. Germline V lookup: CDR1 SGHTA, CDR2 FQGTGA. CDR3 sequence reads: CASPSGGPRDEQFF. CDR3 in DNA: TGTGCCAGCCCCTCCGGGGGGCCAAGGGATGAGCAGTTCTTC. Together with reference TRBV7-3 and TRBJ2-1, the CDR3 gives the full variable domain: GAGVSQTPSNKVTEKGKYVELRCDPISGHTALYWYRQSLGQGPEFLIYFQGTGAADDSGLPNDRFFAVRPEGSVSTLKIQRTERGDSAVYLCASPSGGPRDEQFFGPGTRLTVL.

V gene TRBV5-5 combines with J gene TRBJ2-1, with D uncertain. V lost 2 bases, J lost 7 bases, and 7 bases lay in between. Looked up from germline, CDR1 is SGHKS and CDR2 is YYEKEE (reference sequence). The CDR3 runs to 12 residues. CDR3 in amino acids: CASSFSPNEQFF. CDR3 DNA: TGTGCCAGCAGCTTTTCTCCGAATGAGCAGTTCTTC.

V and J are TRBV4-3 and TRBJ2-1, with D perhaps matching TRBD1 (6 bases). Trimming cost V 1 base and J 6 bases, with 22 bases left between them. Germline values: CDR1 LGHNA, CDR2 YSLEER. This CDR3 region has 18 residues. CDR3 loop: CASSQAYVGQGTLNEQFF. The CDR3 region has the DNA TGCGCCAGCAGCCAAGCCTACGTCGGGCAGGGGACGCTCAATGAGCAGTTCTTC.

The rearrangement uses TRBV4-2 and TRBJ2-2; 13 bases fit TRBD2. This CDR3 is 18 amino acids long. V shed 3 bases, J shed 3 bases, and the junction held 7 bases outside the gene matches. Germline-derived CDR1 and CDR2 are LGHNA and YNFKEQ. This CDR3 reads CASSQFPTSGGHTGELFF. Here the CDR3 DNA reads TGTGCCAGCAGCCAGTTCCCGACTAGCGGGGGGCACACCGGGGAGCTGTTTTTT.

The rearrangement links TRBV12-3 or TRBV12-4 to TRBJ2-1, with D uncertain. The CDR3 loop spans 13 amino acids. The ends were cut back, 1 base at V and 10 bases at J, with 11 bases in the middle. The CDR3 spells CASSLGVFSEQFF. The CDR3 DNA reads as TGTGCCAGCAGTTTAGGAGTCTTCTCGGAGCAGTTCTTC.

The chain recombines TRBV19 with TRBJ1-3, with TRBD1 matching over 11 bases. CDR3 size: 16 residues. V trimming: 5 bases; J trimming: 3 bases; junction bases outside the gene matches: 6. Germline lookup yields CDR1 LNHDA and CDR2 SQIVND (reference sequence). In DNA form, the CDR3 reads TGTGCCAGTAGTTCCCGGACAGGGGGCTATGGAAACACCATATATTTT. Translating gives CASSSRTGGYGNTIYF.

The rearrangement links TRBV9 to TRBJ2-3, with D possibly being TRBD2 (6 bases). This CDR3 is built from 15 residues. Germline V CDR1 and CDR2: SGDLS, YYNGEE. V shed 0 bases and J shed 4 bases, with 12 bases lying between them. CDR3 protein: CASSVEGGVADTQYF. CDR3 sequence (DNA): TGTGCCAGCAGCGTAGAGGGCGGGGTCGCAGATACGCAGTATTTT.

This clone was seen a handful of times. This rearrangement joins TRBV6-5 to TRBJ2-7; D perhaps matches TRBD2 (7 bases). The germline V gene has CDR1 MNHEY and CDR2 SVGAGI. The length of the CDR3 is 13 residues. Trimming took 6 bases from V and 1 from J, leaving 10 bases between them. The DNA of the CDR3 is TGTGCCAGCAGAGGGGGGGCGTCCTACGAGCAGTACTTC. This sequence encodes CASRGGASYEQYF.

V and J are TRBV5-1 and TRBJ2-2, with a tentative D call TRBD1 (5 bases). V gave up 3 bases and J gave up 5 bases, with 8 bases separating them. The CDR3 is 13 amino acids. CDR1 and CDR2 from the germline V gene are SGHRS and YFSETQ. This CDR3 is CASSSAGTGELFF. Written as DNA, the CDR3 is TGCGCCAGCAGCTCTGCAGGGACCGGGGAGCTGTTTTTT.